This entry lists 28 T cell receptor beta chains sequenced from one sample in a study of Graves' ophthalmopathy and Graves' hyperthyroidism. Amplification from RNA transcripts yielded the TCR beta CDR3 regions. In the first round, RT-PCR was carried out with HTBI primers, and a multiplex PCR formed the second round. TCRdb fed the multiplex PCR reads into MiXCR, producing one record per CDR3 protein. The sample lists 200,000 to 250,000 distinct CDR3 sequences; 20% to 25% were seen once. The sample taken for sequencing was peripheral blood. The origin of the receptors is a woman aged 45 to 65 with Graves' ophthalmopathy.

This clonotype appeared a few times. This chain links TRBV3-1 with TRBJ2-2; 7 bases align to TRBD1. V dropped 1 base and J dropped 5; count of bases not matched to a gene: 4. The CDR3 is made up of 15 amino acids. The germline gives CDR1 LGHDT, CDR2 YNNKEL (reference sequence). The DNA of the CDR3 is TGTGCCAGCAGCCAAGCAACAGGGGTTACCGGGGAGCTGTTTTTT. It encodes CASSQATGVTGELFF.

This clonotype was seen ten or more times. This sequence may be a read error, since a much larger clone differs from it by one base. J is TRBJ1-2 and V is TRBV28, with 7 bases aligning to TRBD1. The CDR3 consists of 14 residues. The V and J ends lost 8 bases and 4 bases, in that order; junction bases with no gene match: 10. CDR1 MDHEN and CDR2 SYDVKM come from the germline V gene. DNA of the CDR3: TGTGCCAGCTCCGGACGGACAGGAGGCTATGGCTACACCTTC. Protein product: CASSGRTGGYGYTF.

Note on this clonotype: No DNA is shown, since the ends of the CDR3 on it are uncertain; the CDR3 is the one TCRdb lists. The chain is built from TRBV6-1 and TRBJ1-2; the table's D call TRBD1 went unverified against the DNA. The CDR3 is made up of 16 amino acids, end residues included. Germline loops: CDR1 MNHNS, CDR2 SASEGT. The CDR3 spells CASSEVGVGSLYGYIF.

The J gene is TRBJ2-5, the V gene TRBV11-2; TRBD1 matches 9 bases. With 6 bases clipped from V and 5 bases from J, the junction kept 16 bases outside the gene matches. Germline V gives CDR1 SGHAT, CDR2 FQNNGV. CDR3 length: 17 amino acids. CDR3 sequence reads: CASSPDGTGNMGETQYF. As DNA, the CDR3 is TGTGCCAGCAGTCCTGACGGGACAGGGAACATGGGGGAGACCCAGTACTTC.

Many counts were recorded for this clonotype. The gene calls are TRBV30 and TRBJ1-5; D unclear. CDR3 size: 13 residues. Per germline, CDR1 GTSNPN and CDR2 SVGIG (reference sequence). V gave up 0 bases and J gave up 7 bases, with 10 bases separating them. The CDR3: CAWSVSRLQPQHF. CDR3 DNA sequence: TGTGCCTGGAGTGTATCCCGACTACAGCCCCAGCATTTT.

The chain employs TRBV7-2 and TRBJ1-2; D remains unclear. V gave up 3 bases and J gave up 2 bases, with 13 bases separating them. Germline CDR1 SGHTA, CDR2 FQGNSA. This CDR3 spans 15 amino acids. CDR3 coding DNA: TGTGCCAGCAGCTTCGGGTCGGGCCCGAACTATGGCTACACCTTC. This codes for CASSFGSGPNYGYTF.

This clonotype was observed many times. V is TRBV6-1 and J is TRBJ2-4; 10 bases map to TRBD1. V was pared by 4 bases and J by 0 bases, with 0 bases of the junction left unmatched. Germline V CDR1 and CDR2: MNHNS, SASEGT. This CDR3 is built from 15 residues. The CDR3 reads CASSGTGGAKNIQYF. CDR3 in DNA: TGTGCCAGCAGTGGGACAGGGGGAGCCAAAAACATTCAGTACTTC.

This chain joins TRBV6-1 and TRBJ2-5, with 12 bases identical to TRBD1. Germline assignment: CDR1 MNHNS and CDR2 SASEGT. The CDR3 loop spans 16 amino acids. V lost 10 bases and J lost 5; bases outside the gene matches: 14. The chain's CDR3 is CATLHTGTGGLETQYF. The CDR3 DNA is TGTGCCACGCTTCACACCGGGACAGGGGGCCTTGAGACCCAGTACTTC.

The J gene is TRBJ1-3, the V gene TRBV30; D is undetermined. The germline V and J ends were trimmed by 3 bases and 3 bases, with 12 bases remaining between them. The CDR3 is made up of 14 amino acids. CDR1 and CDR2 from the germline V gene are GTSNPN and SVGIG (reference sequence). This chain's CDR3 is CAWSRTGRGNTIYF. For the CDR3, the DNA is TGTGCCTGGAGCAGGACGGGCCGTGGAAACACCATATATTTT.

This clonotype came up many times. The chain employs TRBV6-1 and TRBJ1-1; tentatively, D is TRBD1 (5 bases). Trimming cost V 8 bases and J 0 bases, with 13 bases left between them. The germline V gene has CDR1 MNHNS and CDR2 SASEGT. The CDR3 spans 14 residues. CDR3 DNA: TGTGCCAGCTGCCTCGGGGGACTGAACACTGAAGCTTTCTTT. This sequence encodes CASCLGGLNTEAFF.

The rearrangement joins TRBV12-3 or TRBV12-4 to TRBJ2-7, with D tentatively TRBD1 (5 bases). The CDR3 covers 13 residues. V was trimmed by 3 bases and J by 3 bases, leaving 9 bases between them. The CDR3 reads CASSLFRVYEQYF. In DNA, the CDR3 is TGTGCCAGCAGTTTGTTCAGGGTCTACGAGCAGTACTTC.

Many counts were recorded for this clonotype. The chain links TRBV12-3 or TRBV12-4 to TRBJ2-7; possibly TRBD1 for D (5 bases). V was clipped by 8 bases and J by 4 bases, with 24 bases between them. The CDR3 contains 16 residues. The DNA for the CDR3 is TGTGCCAGCCAGTCGGTCGAAGGGGCGAAGAGATACGAGCAGTACTTC. Protein product: CASQSVEGAKRYEQYF.

Ten or more counts support this clonotype. The chain recombines TRBV10-3 with TRBJ2-3; 7 bases match TRBD2. V lost 10 bases and J lost 0; bases outside the gene matches: 10. Looked up from germline, CDR1 is ENHRY and CDR2 is SYGVKD. CDR3 size: 15 residues. CDR3 sequence (DNA): TGTGCCACCCTCTCGGGGGGAGTAAGCACAGATACGCAGTATTTT. This encodes CATLSGGVSTDTQYF.

This clonotype was counted many times. The chain uses TRBV20-1 and TRBJ2-2, with 13 bases that match TRBD2. CDR1 DFQATT and CDR2 SNEGSKA come from the germline V gene (reference sequence). The V and J ends lost 5 bases and 5 bases, in that order; junction bases with no gene match: 5. There are 15 residues in the CDR3. This CDR3 is CSAPRTSGRTGELFF. As DNA, the CDR3 is TGCAGTGCTCCCCGGACTAGCGGGAGAACCGGGGAGCTGTTTTTT.

This clonotype was seen ten or more times. The V gene is TRBV5-1, the J gene TRBJ2-7; 7 positions agree with TRBD2. After removal of 4 bases from V and 5 bases from J, the junction contained 12 bases not matched to a gene. Germline V gives CDR1 SGHRS, CDR2 YFSETQ. The CDR3 extends over 15 amino acids. The DNA of the CDR3 is TGCGCCAGCAGCGCACAGGCTTCTCGGGGGGACGAGCAGTACTTC. Its protein is CASSAQASRGDEQYF. The whole variable domain, filled in from reference TRBV5-1 and TRBJ2-7, reads KAGVTQTPRYLIKTRGQQVTLSCSPISGHRSVSWYQQTPGQGLQFLFEYFSETQRNKGNFPGRFSGRQFSNSRSEMNVSTLELGDSALYLCASSAQASRGDEQYFGPGTRLTVT.

In its sample, this clonotype was seen many times. The CDR3: CASARDSSYEQYF. Here the CDR3 DNA reads TGTGCCAGCGCAAGGGACAGCTCTTACGAGCAGTACTTC. The genes are TRBV27 and TRBJ2-7, with 7 bases lining up with TRBD1. V shed 8 bases and J 4 bases; nucleotides not matched to a gene: 8. The CDR3 loop spans 13 amino acids. In germline, CDR1 is MNHEY, CDR2 SMNVEV (reference sequence).

This clonotype showed up many times. This chain uses TRBV28 with TRBJ2-7; D is uncertain. The V and J ends lost 7 bases and 2 bases respectively, with 21 bases between them. CDR1 MDHEN and CDR2 SYDVKM come from the germline V gene. The CDR3 covers 16 residues. The CDR3 nucleotides are TGTGCCAGCAATGCCCCCCCCGGCAGGCCAACCTACGAGCAGTACTTC. As protein: CASNAPPGRPTYEQYF.

This clonotype was found many times. This rearrangement joins TRBV10-2 to TRBJ1-1; tentatively, D is TRBD1 (5 bases). The CDR3 loop spans 13 amino acids. Germline V gives CDR1 WSHSY, CDR2 SAAADI. The ends were cut back, 7 bases at V and 8 bases at J, with 17 bases in the middle. The CDR3 DNA is TGCGCCAGCAACCGGGACCCCAATTTCGAAGCTTTCTTT. Translating gives CASNRDPNFEAFF.

This clonotype was detected ten times or more. This chain connects TRBV6-5 to TRBJ2-5; no clear D. Deletions cut 4 bases from V and 5 bases from J, with 11 bases between. The CDR3 runs 13 residues. Germline values: CDR1 MNHEY, CDR2 SVGAGI. The CDR3 is CASSSDQGETQYF. CDR3 nucleotides: TGTGCCAGCAGTTCTGACCAAGGGGAGACCCAGTACTTC.

The sample holds many counts of this clonotype. The chain recombines TRBV10-2 with TRBJ1-3, with a tentative D call TRBD1 (5 bases). CDR1 is WSHSY and CDR2 is SAAADI in the germline V gene. Trimming took off 4 bases at V and 2 bases at J, with 12 bases between the two ends. The CDR3 has 15 residues. In nucleotides, the CDR3 is TGCGCCAGCAGTGCGACTCCAGGGCCTGGAAACACCATATATTTT. Its translation is CASSATPGPGNTIYF.

The sample holds many counts of this clonotype. The V and J genes are TRBV20-1 and TRBJ2-7; TRBD2 agrees at 9 bases. This CDR3 contains 14 residues. V shed 6 bases and J 0 bases; nucleotides not matched to a gene: 6. CDR1 DFQATT and CDR2 SNEGSKA come from the germline V gene (reference sequence). CDR3 protein: CSAPASGISYEQYF. In DNA form, the CDR3 reads TGCAGTGCCCCCGCTAGCGGGATCTCCTACGAGCAGTACTTC.

In this sample, this clonotype turned up many times. The genes are TRBV12-3 or TRBV12-4 and TRBJ2-7; 7 nucleotides agree with TRBD1. V dropped 4 bases and J dropped 4; count of bases not matched to a gene: 7. The CDR3 is 14 amino acids. CDR3 nucleotide sequence: TGTGCCAGCAGTTACTCCGGGACAGTGTACGAGCAGTACTTC. It translates to CASSYSGTVYEQYF.

The table lists this clonotype with many counts. The chain combines TRBV11-1 with TRBJ2-5, with 13 bases identical to TRBD2. J lost 5 bases, V lost 4 bases, and 19 bases had no gene match. The CDR3 spans 20 residues. The germline gives CDR1 SGHAT, CDR2 FQDESV (reference sequence). CDR3 loop: CASSSDWTSGRGGIRETQYF. The CDR3 DNA is TGTGCCAGCAGCTCGGACTGGACTAGCGGGAGAGGAGGGATACGTGAGACCCAGTACTTC.

This clonotype was counted at least ten times. Compared with germline, one end of the junction differs, possibly owing to a read error. The chain carries TRBV24-1 and TRBJ1-2; possibly TRBD1 for D (5 bases). There are 14 residues in the CDR3. CDR1 and CDR2 from the germline V gene are KGHDR and SFDVKD. The DNA of the CDR3 is TGTGCCGCCAGTCGTGACGGGACGGACTATGGCTACACCTTC. It encodes CAASRDGTDYGYTF.

This clonotype was counted at least ten times. V usage is TRBV29-1 and J usage is TRBJ2-7; D gene uncertain. This CDR3 is 14 amino acids long. Trimming stripped 4 bases from V and 2 bases from J, with 15 bases between. CDR1 SQVTM and CDR2 ANQGSEA come from the germline V gene. In DNA, the CDR3 is TGCAGCGTTGTTTGGGTTGGAGAAACCTACGAGCAGTACTTC. This codes for CSVVWVGETYEQYF.

The table lists this clonotype with many counts. V usage is TRBV12-3 or TRBV12-4 and J usage is TRBJ2-7; possible D gene TRBD1, 5 bases. Trimming removed 1 base at V and 7 bases at J, with 14 bases between. This CDR3 spans 14 amino acids. Here the CDR3 reads CASSLGQRFQEQYF. CDR3 DNA: TGTGCCAGCAGTTTAGGACAGCGATTCCAAGAGCAGTACTTC.

This clonotype showed up many times. The chain uses TRBV5-1 and TRBJ2-7, with D maybe TRBD1 (6 bases). CDR1 SGHRS and CDR2 YFSETQ come from the germline V gene. Trimming removed 4 bases from V and 6 bases from J, with 20 bases in between. This CDR3 region has 15 residues. This CDR3 reads CASSASGDQGLEQYF. The CDR3 DNA reads as TGCGCCAGCAGCGCATCCGGGGACCAGGGGCTCGAGCAGTACTTC.

Many counts were recorded for this clonotype. V is TRBV5-1 and J is TRBJ2-7; 7 nucleotides match TRBD2. The CDR3 is 14 amino acids. After removal of 4 bases from V and 5 bases from J, the junction contained 9 bases not matched to a gene. The germline V gene has CDR1 SGHRS and CDR2 YFSETQ. The CDR3 region has the DNA TGCGCCAGCAGCCTAGGGCGGGAGTGGGACGAGCAGTACTTC. Translated: CASSLGREWDEQYF.